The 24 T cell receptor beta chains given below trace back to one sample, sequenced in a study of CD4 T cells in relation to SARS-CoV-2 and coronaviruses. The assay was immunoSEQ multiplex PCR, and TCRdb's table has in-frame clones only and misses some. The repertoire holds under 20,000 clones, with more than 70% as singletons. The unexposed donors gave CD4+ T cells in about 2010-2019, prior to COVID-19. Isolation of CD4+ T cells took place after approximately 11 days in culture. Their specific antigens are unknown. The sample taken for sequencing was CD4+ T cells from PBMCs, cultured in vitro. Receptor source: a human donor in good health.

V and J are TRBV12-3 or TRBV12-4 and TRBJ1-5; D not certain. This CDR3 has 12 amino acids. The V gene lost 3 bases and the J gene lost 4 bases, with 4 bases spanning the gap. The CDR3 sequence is CASSFRNQPQHF. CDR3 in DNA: TGTGCCAGCAGTTTCCGAAATCAGCCCCAGCATTTT.

This CDR3 is CASSQTDKGVHTEAFF. The CDR3 bases are TGTGCCAGCAGCCAGACCGACAAAGGGGTTCACACTGAAGCTTTCTTT. The V call is TRBV3-1 (or the pseudogene TRBV3-2), the J call TRBJ1-1; possibly TRBD1 for D (5 bases). CDR1 is LGHDT and CDR2 is YNNKEL in the germline V gene (reference sequence). V lost 3 bases to trimming and J lost 3 bases, with 17 bases between them. The CDR3 spans 16 residues.

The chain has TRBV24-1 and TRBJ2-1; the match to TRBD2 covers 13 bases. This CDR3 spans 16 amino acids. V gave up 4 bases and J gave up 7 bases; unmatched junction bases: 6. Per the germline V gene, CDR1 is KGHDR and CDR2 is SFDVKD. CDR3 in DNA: TGTGCCACCAGTGACCTTCCGGGACTAGCGGGAAATGAGCAGTTCTTC. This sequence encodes CATSDLPGLAGNEQFF.

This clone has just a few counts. The CDR3 here is CATGRFSGANVLTF. The CDR3 DNA follows: TGTGCCACCGGGCGGTTCTCTGGGGCCAACGTCCTGACTTTC. The gene calls are TRBV15 and TRBJ2-6; D not certain. Germline V gives CDR1 LNHNV, CDR2 YYDKDF (reference sequence). Between the trimmed V and J ends, which lost 8 bases and 0 bases, there was a span of 8 bases. The CDR3 is made up of 14 amino acids.

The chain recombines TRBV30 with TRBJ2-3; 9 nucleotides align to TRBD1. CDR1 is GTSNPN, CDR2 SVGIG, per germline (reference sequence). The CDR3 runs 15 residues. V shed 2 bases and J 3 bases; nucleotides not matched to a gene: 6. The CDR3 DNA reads TGTGCCTGGAGTATGGGACAGGGATTAACAGATACGCAGTATTTT. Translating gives CAWSMGQGLTDTQYF.

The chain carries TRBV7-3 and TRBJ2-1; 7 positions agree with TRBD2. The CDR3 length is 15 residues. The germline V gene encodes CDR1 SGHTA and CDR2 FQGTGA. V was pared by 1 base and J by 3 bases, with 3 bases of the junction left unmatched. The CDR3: CASSLRLADYNEQFF. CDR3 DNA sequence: TGTGCCAGCAGCTTAAGGCTAGCGGACTACAATGAGCAGTTCTTC. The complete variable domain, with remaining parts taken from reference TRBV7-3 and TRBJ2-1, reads GAGVSQTPSNKVTEKGKYVELRCDPISGHTALYWYRQSLGQGPEFLIYFQGTGAADDSGLPNDRFFAVRPEGSVSTLKIQRTERGDSAVYLCASSLRLADYNEQFFGPGTRLTVL.

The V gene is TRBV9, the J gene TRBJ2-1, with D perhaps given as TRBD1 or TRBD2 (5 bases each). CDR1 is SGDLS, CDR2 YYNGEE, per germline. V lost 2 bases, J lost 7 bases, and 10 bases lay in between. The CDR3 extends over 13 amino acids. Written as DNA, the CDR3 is TGTGCCAGCAGCGTTTTAGGGGAGAATGAGCAGTTCTTC. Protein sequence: CASSVLGENEQFF.

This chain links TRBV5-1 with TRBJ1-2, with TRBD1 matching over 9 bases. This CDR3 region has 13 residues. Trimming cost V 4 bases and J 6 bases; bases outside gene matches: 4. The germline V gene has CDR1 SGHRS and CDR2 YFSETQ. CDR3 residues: CASSQGTGNGYTF. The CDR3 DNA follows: TGCGCCAGCAGCCAAGGGACAGGGAATGGCTACACCTTC.

The CDR3 DNA is TGTGCCAGCTCCAGCCCTAGCGGGAGAGCACCAGGGGAGCTGTTTTTT. This translates into CASSSPSGRAPGELFF. This chain links TRBV18 with TRBJ2-2; 10 nucleotides align to TRBD2. This CDR3 region has 16 residues. The germline CDR1 and CDR2 sequences are KGHSH and LQKENI. The V gene end was trimmed by 6 bases and the J gene end by 8 bases; junction bases not matched to a gene: 12.

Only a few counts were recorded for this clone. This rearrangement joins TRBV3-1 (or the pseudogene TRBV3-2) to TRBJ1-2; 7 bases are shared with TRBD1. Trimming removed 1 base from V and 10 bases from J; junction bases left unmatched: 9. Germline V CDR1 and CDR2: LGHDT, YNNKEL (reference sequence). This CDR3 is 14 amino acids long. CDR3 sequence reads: CASSQVEGAVSYTF. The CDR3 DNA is TGTGCCAGCAGCCAAGTTGAGGGGGCGGTTTCCTACACCTTC.

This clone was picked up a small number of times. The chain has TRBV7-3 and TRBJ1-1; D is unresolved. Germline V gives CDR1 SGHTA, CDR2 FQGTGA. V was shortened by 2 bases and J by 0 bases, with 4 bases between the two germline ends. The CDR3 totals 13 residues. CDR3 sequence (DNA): TGTGCCAGCAGCTTAGTTGTGAACACTGAAGCTTTCTTT. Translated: CASSLVVNTEAFF.

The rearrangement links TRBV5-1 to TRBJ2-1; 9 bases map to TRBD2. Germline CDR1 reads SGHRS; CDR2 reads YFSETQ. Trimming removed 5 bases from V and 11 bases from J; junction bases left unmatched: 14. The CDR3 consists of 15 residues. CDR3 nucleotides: TGCGCCAGCAGGCTAAGGCCCCCCACTAGCGGGCAGCAGTTCTTC. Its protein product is CASRLRPPTSGQQFF.

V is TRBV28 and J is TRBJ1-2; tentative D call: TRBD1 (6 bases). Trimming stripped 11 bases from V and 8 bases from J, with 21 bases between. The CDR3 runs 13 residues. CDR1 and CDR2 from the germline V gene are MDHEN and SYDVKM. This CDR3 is CAGGGRATEGYTF. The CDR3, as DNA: TGTGCCGGGGGGGGCAGGGCCACGGAGGGCTACACCTTC.

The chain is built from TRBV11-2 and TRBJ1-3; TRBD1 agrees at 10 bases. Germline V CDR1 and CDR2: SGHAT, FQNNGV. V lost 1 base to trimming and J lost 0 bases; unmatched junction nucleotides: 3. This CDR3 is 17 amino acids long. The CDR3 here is CASSLGQGAISGNTIYF. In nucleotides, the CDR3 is TGTGCCAGCAGCTTAGGACAGGGGGCGATCTCTGGAAACACCATATATTTT.

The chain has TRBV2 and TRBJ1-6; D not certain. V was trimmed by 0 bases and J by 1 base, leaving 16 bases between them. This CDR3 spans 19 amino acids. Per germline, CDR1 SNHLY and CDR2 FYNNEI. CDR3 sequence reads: CASSEALVSLESYNSPLHF. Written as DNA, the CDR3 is TGTGCCAGCAGTGAAGCGCTTGTATCCCTTGAGTCCTATAATTCACCCCTCCACTTT.

Here the CDR3 reads CATCRGLGNTIYF. The CDR3 DNA sequence: TGTGCCACCTGCCGGGGTCTCGGAAACACCATATATTTT. The rearrangement uses TRBV6-5 and TRBJ1-3, with D unclear. Germline loops: CDR1 MNHEY, CDR2 SVGAGI. The V and J ends lost 10 bases and 4 bases respectively, with 14 bases between them. This CDR3 has 13 amino acids.

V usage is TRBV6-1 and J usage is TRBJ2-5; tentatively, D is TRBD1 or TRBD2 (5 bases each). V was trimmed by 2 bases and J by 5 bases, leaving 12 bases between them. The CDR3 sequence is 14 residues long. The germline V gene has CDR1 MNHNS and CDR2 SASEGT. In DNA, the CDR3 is TGTGCCAGCAGTGAACGGGGCATTTTGGAGACCCAGTACTTC. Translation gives CASSERGILETQYF.

CDR3 in DNA: TGTGCCAGCAGCCAAGGTTTCACAGGGGCCTACGAGCAGTACTTC. It yields the protein CASSQGFTGAYEQYF. The rearrangement links TRBV3-1 (or the pseudogene TRBV3-2) to TRBJ2-7, with 7 bases that match TRBD1. V trimming: 1 base; J trimming: 2 bases; junction bases outside the gene matches: 5. The germline CDR1 and CDR2 sequences are LGHDT and YNNKEL (reference sequence). The CDR3 extends over 15 amino acids.

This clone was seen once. As DNA, the CDR3 is TGTGCCAGCAGCCAAGCCAGGGACACTGAAGCTTTCTTT. Its translation is CASSQARDTEAFF. The chain combines TRBV7-9 with TRBJ1-1; a possible D gene is TRBD1 (5 bases). The V end was cut by 5 bases, the J end by 3 bases, with 10 bases between. The germline CDR1 and CDR2 sequences are SEHNR and FQNEAQ (reference sequence). The CDR3 spans 13 residues. Combining the CDR3 with reference TRBV7-9 and TRBJ1-1 gives the whole variable domain DTGVSQNPRHKITKRGQNVTFRCDPISEHNRLYWYRQTLGQGPEFLTYFQNEAQLEKSRLLSDRFSAERPKGSFSTLEIQRTEQGDSAMYLCASSQARDTEAFFGQGTRLTVV.

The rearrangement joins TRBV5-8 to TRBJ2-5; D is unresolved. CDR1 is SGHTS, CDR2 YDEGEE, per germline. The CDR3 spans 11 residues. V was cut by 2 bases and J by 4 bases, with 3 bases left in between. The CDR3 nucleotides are TGTGCCAGCAGCTTTACAGAGACCCAGTACTTC. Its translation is CASSFTETQYF.

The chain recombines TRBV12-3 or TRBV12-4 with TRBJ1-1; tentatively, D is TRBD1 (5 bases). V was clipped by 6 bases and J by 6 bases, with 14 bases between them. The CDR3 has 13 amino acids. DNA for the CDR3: TGTGCCAGCAGCCTCCCATGGGGGGCTGAAGCTTTCTTT. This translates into CASSLPWGAEAFF.

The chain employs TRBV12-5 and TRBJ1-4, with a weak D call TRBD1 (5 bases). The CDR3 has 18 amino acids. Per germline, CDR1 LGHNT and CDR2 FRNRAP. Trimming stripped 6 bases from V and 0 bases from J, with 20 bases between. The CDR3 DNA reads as TGTGCTAGTGGCCGAACACGGGGGATCCCCCCAACTAATGAAAAACTGTTTTTT. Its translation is CASGRTRGIPPTNEKLFF.

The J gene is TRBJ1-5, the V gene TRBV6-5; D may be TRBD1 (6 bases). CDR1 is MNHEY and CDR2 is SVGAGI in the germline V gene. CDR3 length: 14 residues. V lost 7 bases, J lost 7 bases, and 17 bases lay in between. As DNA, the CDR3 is TGTGCCAGCACCATGGAACAGGGTGGACAGCCCCAGCATTTT. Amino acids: CASTMEQGGQPQHF.

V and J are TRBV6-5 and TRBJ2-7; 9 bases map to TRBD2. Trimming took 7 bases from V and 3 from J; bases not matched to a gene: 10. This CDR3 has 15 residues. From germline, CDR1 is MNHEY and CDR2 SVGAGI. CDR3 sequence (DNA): TGTGCCAGCACCATAAGTGCTAGCGGGATCTACGAGCAGTACTTC. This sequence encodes CASTISASGIYEQYF.